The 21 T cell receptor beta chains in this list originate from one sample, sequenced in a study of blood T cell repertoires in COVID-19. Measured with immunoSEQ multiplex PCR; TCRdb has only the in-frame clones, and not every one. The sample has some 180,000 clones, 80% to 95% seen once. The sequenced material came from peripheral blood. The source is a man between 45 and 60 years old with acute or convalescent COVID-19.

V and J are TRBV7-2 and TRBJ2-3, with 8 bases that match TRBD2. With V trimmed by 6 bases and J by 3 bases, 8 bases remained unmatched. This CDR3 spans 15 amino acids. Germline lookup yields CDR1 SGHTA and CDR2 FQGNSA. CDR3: CASRAPGGPTDTQYF. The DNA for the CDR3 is TGTGCCAGCAGGGCTCCGGGGGGGCCGACAGATACGCAGTATTTT.

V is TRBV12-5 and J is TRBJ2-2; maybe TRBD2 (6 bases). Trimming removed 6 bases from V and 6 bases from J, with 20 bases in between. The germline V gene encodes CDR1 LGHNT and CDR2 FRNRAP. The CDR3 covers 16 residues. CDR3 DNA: TGTGCTAGTGGGCCCCCCGGAGGGATAGGAGCCGGGGAGCTGTTTTTT. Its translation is CASGPPGGIGAGELFF.

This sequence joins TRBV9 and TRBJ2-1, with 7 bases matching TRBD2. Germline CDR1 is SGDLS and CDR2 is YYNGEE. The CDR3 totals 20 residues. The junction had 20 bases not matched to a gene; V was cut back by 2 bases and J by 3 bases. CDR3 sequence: CASSVLAPGGPIVGYNEQFF. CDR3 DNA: TGTGCCAGCAGCGTCTTAGCTCCGGGAGGCCCGATAGTTGGCTACAATGAGCAGTTCTTC.

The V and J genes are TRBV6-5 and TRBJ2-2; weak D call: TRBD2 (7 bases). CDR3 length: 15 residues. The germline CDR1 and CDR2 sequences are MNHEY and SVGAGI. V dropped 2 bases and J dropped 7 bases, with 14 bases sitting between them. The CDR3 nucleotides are TGTGCCAGCAGTTACCAGGGAGGGGGGATCGGGGAGCTGTTTTTT. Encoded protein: CASSYQGGGIGELFF.

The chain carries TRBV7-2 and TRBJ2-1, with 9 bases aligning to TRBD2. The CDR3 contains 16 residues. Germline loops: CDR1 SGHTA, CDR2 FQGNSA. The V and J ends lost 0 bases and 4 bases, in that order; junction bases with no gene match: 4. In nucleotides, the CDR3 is TGTGCCAGCAGCTTAGCTAGCGGGGGATCGTACAATGAGCAGTTCTTC. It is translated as CASSLASGGSYNEQFF.

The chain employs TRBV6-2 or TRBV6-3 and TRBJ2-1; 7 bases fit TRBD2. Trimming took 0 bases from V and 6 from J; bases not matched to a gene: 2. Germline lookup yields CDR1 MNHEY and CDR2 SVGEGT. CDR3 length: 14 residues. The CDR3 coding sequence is TGTGCCAGCAGTTACTCTGGGGGGGGCAATGAGCAGTTCTTC. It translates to CASSYSGGGNEQFF.

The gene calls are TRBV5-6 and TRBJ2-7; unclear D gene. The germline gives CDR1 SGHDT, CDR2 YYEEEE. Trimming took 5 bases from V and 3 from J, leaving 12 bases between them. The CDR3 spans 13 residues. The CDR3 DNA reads TGTGCCAGCAGTTACGACACAGACTACGAGCAGTACTTC. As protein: CASSYDTDYEQYF.

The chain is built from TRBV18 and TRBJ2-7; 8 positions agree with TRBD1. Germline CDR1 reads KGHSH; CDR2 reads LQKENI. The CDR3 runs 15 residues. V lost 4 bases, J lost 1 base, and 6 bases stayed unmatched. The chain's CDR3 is CASSLGTGPSYEQYV. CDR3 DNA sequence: TGTGCCAGCTCACTTGGGACAGGACCTTCCTACGAGCAGTACGTC.

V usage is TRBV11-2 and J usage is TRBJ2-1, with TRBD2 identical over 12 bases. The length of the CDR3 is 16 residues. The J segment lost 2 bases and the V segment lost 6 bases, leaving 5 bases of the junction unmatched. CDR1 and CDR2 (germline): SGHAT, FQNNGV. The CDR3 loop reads CASRPRTSGTYNEQFF. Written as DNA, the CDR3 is TGTGCCAGCAGACCTCGGACTAGCGGGACCTACAATGAGCAGTTCTTC.

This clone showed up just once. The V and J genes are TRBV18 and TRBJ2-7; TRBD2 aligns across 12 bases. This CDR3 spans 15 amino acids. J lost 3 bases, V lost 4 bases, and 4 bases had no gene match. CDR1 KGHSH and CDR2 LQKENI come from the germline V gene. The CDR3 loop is CASSLTSGRSYEQYV. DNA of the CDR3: TGTGCCAGCTCACTGACTAGCGGGAGAAGCTACGAGCAGTACGTC.

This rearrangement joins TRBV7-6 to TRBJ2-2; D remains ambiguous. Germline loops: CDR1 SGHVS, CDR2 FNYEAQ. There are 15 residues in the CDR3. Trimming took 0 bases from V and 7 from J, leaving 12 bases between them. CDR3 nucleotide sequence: TGTGCCAGCAGCTTAGCCTATACAAGGAGCGGGGAGCTGTTTTTT. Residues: CASSLAYTRSGELFF.

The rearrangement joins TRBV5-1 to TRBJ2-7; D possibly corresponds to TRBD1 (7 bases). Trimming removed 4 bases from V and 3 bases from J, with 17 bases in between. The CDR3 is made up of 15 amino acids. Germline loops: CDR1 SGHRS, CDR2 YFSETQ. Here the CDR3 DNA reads TGCGCCAGCAGCCGACAGGGCCTGGGGGGCTACGAGCAGTACTTC. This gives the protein CASSRQGLGGYEQYF.

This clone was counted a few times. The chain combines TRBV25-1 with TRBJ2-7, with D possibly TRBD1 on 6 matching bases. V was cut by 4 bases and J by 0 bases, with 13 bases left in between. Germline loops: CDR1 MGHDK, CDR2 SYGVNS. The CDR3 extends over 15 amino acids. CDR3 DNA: TGTGCCAGCAGTGCAAAGGACAGTATCTCCTACGAGCAGTACTTC. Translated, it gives CASSAKDSISYEQYF.

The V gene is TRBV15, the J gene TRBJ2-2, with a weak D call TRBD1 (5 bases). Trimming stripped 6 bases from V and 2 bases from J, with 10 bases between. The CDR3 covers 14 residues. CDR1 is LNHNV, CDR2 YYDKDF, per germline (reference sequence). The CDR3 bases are TGTGCCACCAGGCAGGGAAGCAACACCGGGGAGCTGTTTTTT. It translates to CATRQGSNTGELFF.

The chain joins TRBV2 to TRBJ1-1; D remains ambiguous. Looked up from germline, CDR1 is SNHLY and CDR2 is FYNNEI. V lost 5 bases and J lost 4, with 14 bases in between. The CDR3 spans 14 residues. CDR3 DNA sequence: TGTGCCAGCAGTCCCGCTTGGCGGGGCACTGAAGCTTTCTTT. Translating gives CASSPAWRGTEAFF.

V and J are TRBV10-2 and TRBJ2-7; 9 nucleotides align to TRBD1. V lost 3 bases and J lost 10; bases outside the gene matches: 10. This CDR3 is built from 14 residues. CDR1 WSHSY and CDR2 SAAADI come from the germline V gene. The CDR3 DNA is TGCGCCAGCAGTGATCAAGGACAGGGGAATTCTCAGTACTTC. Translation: CASSDQGQGNSQYF.

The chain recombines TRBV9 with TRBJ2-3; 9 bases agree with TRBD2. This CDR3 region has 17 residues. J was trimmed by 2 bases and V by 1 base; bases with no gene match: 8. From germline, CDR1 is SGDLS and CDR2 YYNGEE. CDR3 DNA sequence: TGTGCCAGCAGCGTATCGGCTAGCGGGGCCTTCACAGATACGCAGTATTTT. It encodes CASSVSASGAFTDTQYF.

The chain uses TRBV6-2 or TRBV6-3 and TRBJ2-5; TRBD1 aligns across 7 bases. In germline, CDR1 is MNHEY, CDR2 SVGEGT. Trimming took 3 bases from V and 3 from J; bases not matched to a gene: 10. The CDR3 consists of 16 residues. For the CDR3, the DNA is TGTGCCAGCAGTTATTACCGGACAGGCCAGAAAGAGACCCAGTACTTC. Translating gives CASSYYRTGQKETQYF.

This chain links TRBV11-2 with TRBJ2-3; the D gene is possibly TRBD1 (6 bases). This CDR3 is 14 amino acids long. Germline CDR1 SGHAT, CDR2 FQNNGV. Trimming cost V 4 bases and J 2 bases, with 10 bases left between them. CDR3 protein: CASSSGQPTDTQYF. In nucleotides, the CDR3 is TGTGCCAGCAGCTCGGGACAACCCACAGATACGCAGTATTTT.

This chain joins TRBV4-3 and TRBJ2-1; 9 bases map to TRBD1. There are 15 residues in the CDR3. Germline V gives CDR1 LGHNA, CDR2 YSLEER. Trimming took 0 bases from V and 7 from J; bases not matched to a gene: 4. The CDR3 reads CASSQDGTGRNEQFF. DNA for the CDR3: TGCGCCAGCAGCCAAGATGGGACAGGGAGAAATGAGCAGTTCTTC.

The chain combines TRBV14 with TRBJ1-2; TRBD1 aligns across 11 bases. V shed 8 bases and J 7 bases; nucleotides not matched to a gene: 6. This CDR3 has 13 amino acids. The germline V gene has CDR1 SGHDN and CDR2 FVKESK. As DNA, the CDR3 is TGTGCCAGCCAAGGACAGGGGGCTGTTGGCTACACCTTC. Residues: CASQGQGAVGYTF.